The rows below give T cell receptor beta chains drawn from one sample of a study of read filtering for tumor transcriptome and immune sequencing. TCRdb redid the calling of the reads with MiXCR, one entry per CDR3 protein. The repertoire has 60,000 to 80,000 distinct CDR3 sequences, more than 11% of them found once; the top ten carry 45%. The sequenced sample consisted of a population of CD138-negative cells sorted from bone marrow. The receptors were sampled from a donor older than 35 with multiple myeloma. The CDR3 runs from the conserved cysteine through the conserved F or W. The D gene is left open where the match is weak. The size of a clone is reported for some rows only, either as once, few or many, or as a class for expanded clones.

once TRBJ2-7 TRBV29-1 13 . CSVLRTSNYEQYF TGCAGCGTTCTCAGGACGAGCAACTACGAGCAGTACTTC
many TRBJ2-7 TRBV6-2/TRBV6-3 15 TRBD1 CASSYSDRGPYEQYF TGTGCCAGCAGTTACTCGGACAGGGGTCCCTACGAGCAGTACTTC
many TRBJ2-3 TRBV5-1 15 . CASSEGTGYTDTQYF TGCGCCAGCAGCGAAGGGACGGGATACACAGATACGCAGTATTTT
many TRBJ2-2 TRBV7-2 16 TRBD2 CASSLKGLAVTGELFF TGTGCCAGCAGCCTTAAGGGACTAGCGGTCACCGGGGAGCTGTTTTTT
many TRBJ2-1 TRBV2 14 . CASKQGPFYNEQFF TGTGCCAGCAAGCAGGGACCCTTCTACAATGAGCAGTTCTTC
many TRBJ1-1 TRBV29-1 13 . CSVGRGMNTEAFF TGCAGCGTTGGTCGGGGAATGAACACTGAAGCTTTCTTT
. TRBJ1-1 TRBV18 15 . CASSPPTVMNTEAFF TGTGCCAGCTCACCCCCGACCGTGATGAACACTGAAGCTTTCTTT
many TRBJ2-6 TRBV4-2 19 TRBD2 CASSQVGTSGSFGANVLTF TGTGCCAGCAGCCAAGTGGGGACTAGCGGGAGTTTTGGGGCCAACGTCCTGACTTTC
few TRBJ1-1 TRBV3-1 17 TRBD1 CASSQDQGTGFNTEAFF TGTGCCAGCAGCCAAGATCAAGGGACAGGCTTTAACACTGAAGCTTTCTTT
many TRBJ2-6 TRBV29-1 15 . CSAKTDGSGANVLTF TGCAGCGCTAAAACCGACGGCTCTGGGGCCAACGTCCTGACTTTC
many TRBJ2-3 TRBV7-9 16 . CASSRTRGGGTDTQYF TGTGCCAGCAGCCGAACAAGGGGCGGAGGGACAGATACGCAGTATTTT
few TRBJ2-5 TRBV28 16 TRBD2 CASSLAGGAGAETQYF TGTGCCAGCAGCTTAGCTGGAGGAGCGGGAGCAGAGACCCAGTACTTC
many TRBJ2-7 TRBV5-1 13 . CASSLPGSFEQYF TGCGCCAGCAGCTTGCCGGGGTCCTTCGAGCAGTACTTC
many TRBJ2-7 TRBV29-1 13 TRBD2 CSVLAGALYEQYF TGCAGCGTCCTAGCGGGAGCCCTCTACGAGCAGTACTTC
hyperexpanded TRBJ2-1 TRBV11-3 15 TRBD1 CASSPPRTGGHEQFF TGTGCCAGCAGCCCTCCACGGACAGGCGGCCATGAGCAGTTCTTC
many TRBJ2-2 TRBV5-1 14 . CASSKQGSTGELFF TGCGCCAGCAGTAAACAGGGCAGCACCGGGGAGCTGTTTTTT
many TRBJ2-7 TRBV3-1 18 . CASSQDQGPPSRSYEQYF TGTGCCAGCAGCCAAGATCAGGGCCCTCCCTCTAGGTCCTACGAGCAGTACTTC
. TRBJ1-5 TRBV6-6 13 . CASSENFNQPQHF TGTGCCAGCAGTGAAAATTTCAATCAGCCCCAGCATTTT
many TRBJ1-6 TRBV7-3 14 TRBD1 CASSVGTGDSPLHF TGTGCCAGCAGCGTCGGGACAGGGGATTCACCCCTCCACTTT
many TRBJ2-7 TRBV12-3/TRBV12-4 15 TRBD1 CASSLGQGVSYEQYF TGTGCCAGCAGCCTGGGACAGGGGGTCTCCTACGAGCAGTACTTC
many TRBJ2-3 TRBV10-3 14 TRBD2 CAIKEREMADTQYF TGTGCCATCAAAGAGCGGGAGATGGCAGATACGCAGTATTTT
many TRBJ2-3 TRBV7-9 15 . CASRVFAGNLDTQYF TGTGCCAGCAGGGTGTTCGCAGGGAATCTGGATACGCAGTATTTT
many TRBJ1-2 TRBV28 15 . CASRSGTTNRPGYTF TGTGCCAGCAGATCCGGGACAACCAATCGGCCTGGCTACACCTTC
many TRBJ2-3 TRBV14 16 . CASSNHAGSLRDTQYF TGTGCCAGCAGCAACCACGCGGGATCCTTACGAGATACGCAGTATTTT
few TRBJ2-2 TRBV19 15 . CASSLPGSNTGELFF TGTGCCAGTAGTCTCCCCGGGTCGAACACCGGGGAGCTGTTTTTT
many TRBJ1-1 TRBV12-3/TRBV12-4 18 . CASSPKLDSWGWVTEAFF TGTGCCAGCAGTCCCAAACTGGACAGTTGGGGTTGGGTCACTGAAGCTTTCTTT
many TRBJ1-5 TRBV7-9 13 . CASSFTYDQPQHF TGTGCCAGCAGCTTTACGTATGATCAGCCCCAGCATTTT
. TRBJ2-2 TRBV20-1 16 TRBD2 CSAAPGLAGGAGELFF TGCAGTGCCGCCCCAGGACTAGCGGGAGGGGCCGGGGAGCTGTTTTTT
many TRBJ2-5 TRBV6-2/TRBV6-3 14 . CAGNGAGFQETQYF TGTGCCGGCAACGGGGCTGGTTTCCAAGAGACCCAGTACTTC
many TRBJ2-1 TRBV6-1 15 TRBD1 CASSSGTGHYNEQFF TGTGCCAGCAGTTCCGGGACAGGGCACTACAATGAGCAGTTCTTC
many TRBJ2-1 TRBV5-1 14 TRBD1 CASIRGTGTDEQFF TGCGCCAGCATCCGGGGGACAGGAACTGATGAGCAGTTCTTC
many TRBJ2-1 TRBV7-2 16 . CASSVAGSQSYNEQFF TGTGCCAGCAGCGTAGCAGGGAGTCAGTCCTACAATGAGCAGTTCTTC
many TRBJ2-1 TRBV20-1 16 TRBD2 CSARDPASGTGNEQFF TGCAGTGCTAGAGATCCGGCTAGCGGGACGGGGAATGAGCAGTTCTTC
. TRBJ1-2 TRBV5-1 14 . CASSLEGFGDGYTF TGCGCCAGCAGCTTGGAAGGCTTTGGGGATGGCTACACCTTC
many TRBJ2-1 TRBV7-9 15 TRBD1 CASSLVGQGVNEQFF TGTGCCAGCAGCTTAGTTGGACAGGGCGTCAATGAGCAGTTCTTC
. TRBJ1-2 TRBV29-1 20 TRBD1 CSTIQFITGTGRGMNYGYTF TGCAGCACTATTCAGTTTATTACCGGGACAGGGAGGGGGATGAACTATGGCTACACCTTC
many TRBJ2-1 TRBV20-1 16 TRBD1 CSARDPKTGMVNEQFF TGCAGTGCTAGAGATCCGAAGACAGGGATGGTCAATGAGCAGTTCTTC
many TRBJ2-7 TRBV20-1 16 TRBD2 CSASDPSGGGQYEQYF TGCAGTGCTAGTGATCCTAGCGGGGGTGGGCAGTACGAGCAGTACTTC
once TRBJ2-7 TRBV2 11 . CASSDRYEQYF TGTGCCAGCAGTGATCGGTACGAGCAGTACTTC
few TRBJ2-1 TRBV2 15 TRBD2 CASRRGLAAYNEQFF TGTGCCAGCAGGAGAGGACTAGCGGCCTACAATGAGCAGTTCTTC
many TRBJ1-1 TRBV7-9 14 . CASSPQAQGTEAFF TGTGCCAGCAGCCCCCAGGCCCAGGGCACTGAAGCTTTCTTT
many TRBJ2-2 TRBV10-2 14 . CASKFSFNTGELFF TGCGCCAGCAAATTCAGTTTCAACACCGGGGAGCTGTTTTTT
. TRBJ2-3 TRBV4-2 16 TRBD2 CASSVGLAEITDTQYF TGTGCCAGCAGCGTGGGACTAGCTGAAATCACAGATACGCAGTATTTT
many TRBJ2-3 TRBV14 15 . CASSLGDRGTDTQYF TGTGCCAGCAGCCTTGGCGATCGGGGTACAGATACGCAGTATTTT
few TRBJ2-1 TRBV11-3 17 . CASSLGGPRPAYNEQFF TGTGCCAGCAGCTTAGGGGGCCCACGTCCGGCCTACAATGAGCAGTTCTTC
once TRBJ2-1 TRBV28 15 TRBD2 CASSLKTSVYNEQFF TGTGCCAGCAGTCTAAAGACTAGCGTCTACAATGAGCAGTTCTTC
few TRBJ2-7 TRBV20-1 13 TRBD1 CSVTGSGGYEQYF TGCAGTGTCACCGGGTCAGGGGGCTACGAGCAGTACTTC
few TRBJ2-2 TRBV27 18 TRBD2 CASSLLAGGASYTGELFF TGTGCCAGCAGCCTTCTAGCGGGAGGGGCCTCCTACACCGGGGAGCTGTTTTTT
many TRBJ2-1 TRBV7-3 14 . CASSPQSGANEQFF TGTGCCAGCAGCCCCCAATCAGGTGCCAATGAGCAGTTCTTC
many TRBJ2-5 TRBV4-1 16 TRBD2 CASSPPRAGVGETQYF TGCGCCAGCAGCCCACCCCGAGCGGGAGTTGGGGAGACCCAGTACTTC
many TRBJ2-3 TRBV20-1 14 TRBD2 CSALGLAGGHTQYF TGCAGTGCCCTGGGACTAGCGGGAGGGCATACGCAGTATTTT
many TRBJ1-1 TRBV24-1 13 . CATSAPQNTEAFF TGTGCCACCAGTGCCCCCCAGAACACTGAAGCTTTCTTT
few TRBJ2-5 TRBV5-1 15 . CASSPGRGTMETQYF TGCGCCAGCAGCCCCGGACGAGGGACGATGGAGACCCAGTACTTC